This T cell receptor beta chain was sequenced for a study of blood T cell repertoires in COVID-19. The V gene's germline CDR1 is LGHDT and CDR2 YNNKEL (reference sequence). V dropped 3 bases and J dropped 1; count of bases not matched to a gene: 8. The CDR3 runs 18 residues. Original processing methods: Reference gene primer amplification yielded estimated nucleated cell counts. Here immunoSEQ multiplex PCR was the method, and the copy in TCRdb shows in-frame clones only, minus some. Clone size and the V and J calls come from that table; the DNA yielded D and trimming. Among more than 45,000 clones listed, more than 80% were seen once.

The receptor was isolated from a human donor in a cohort sampled during active COVID-19. The chain uses TRBV3-1 (or the pseudogene TRBV3-2) and TRBJ2-6; TRBD1 agrees at 8 bases. The sample comprised peripheral blood. CDR3 sequence reads: CASSQYRDRNSGANVLTF. The CDR3 region has the DNA TGTGCCAGCAGCCAGTACCGGGACAGGAATTCTGGGGCCAACGTCCTGACTTTC.